The T cell receptor beta chain described here comes from a study of long-term antiretroviral therapy in people with HIV. The germline V gene has CDR1 SEHNR and CDR2 FQNEAQ (reference sequence). The CDR3 loop spans 11 amino acids. V lost 5 bases and J 6 bases, leaving 8 bases between the germline ends. An immunoSEQ assay, version v3.0, was performed at survey level. Generated by immunoSEQ multiplex PCR, the TCRdb table keeps only in-frame clones and is missing some. Here the sample spans 28,000 or so clones, roughly 93% being singletons. This sequence was found in a man aged 40-55 years with HIV. The sequencing here drew on unsorted PBMCs, taken 6.2 years after starting antiretroviral therapy. The chain carries TRBV7-9 and TRBJ2-7; no clear D gene. The CDR3 here is CASSADFEQYF. The CDR3 DNA reads as TGTGCCAGCAGCGCCGACTTCGAGCAGTACTTC. Using reference TRBV7-9 and TRBJ2-7 for the parts outside the CDR3, the full variable domain is DTGVSQNPRHKITKRGQNVTFRCDPISEHNRLYWYRQTLGQGPEFLTYFQNEAQLEKSRLLSDRFSAERPKGSFSTLEIQRTEQGDSAMYLCASSADFEQYFGPGTRLTVT.